Presented here are 30 T cell receptor beta chains from one specimen sequenced in a study of preoperative IRX-2 immunotherapy in early breast cancer. As to treatment: preoperative locoregional IRX-2 cytokine immunotherapy. Assay used: immunoSEQ multiplex PCR; TCRdb lists only in-frame clones, some missing. The table shows roughly 43,000 clones, with about 95% occurring only once. The sequenced sample was tumor tissue, obtained after IRX-2 immunotherapy. These receptors were taken from a human donor with breast cancer.

In this sample, this clone turned up once. The chain has TRBV4-2 and TRBJ2-1, with D possibly TRBD2 on 7 matching bases. Germline V lookup: CDR1 LGHNA, CDR2 YNFKEQ. The V end was cut by 0 bases, the J end by 14 bases, with 23 bases between. This CDR3 is built from 16 residues. DNA for the CDR3: TGTGCCAGCAGCCAAGATCCCGAGGCGGGGGACCAGGGGAAGTTCTTC. It is translated as CASSQDPEAGDQGKFF.

V and J are TRBV7-3 and TRBJ2-2; possibly TRBD2 for D (7 bases). The CDR3 is made up of 15 amino acids. Per germline, CDR1 SGHTA and CDR2 FQGTGA. Between the trimmed V and J ends, which lost 6 bases and 4 bases, there was a span of 15 bases. CDR3 loop: CASSFSRGGTGELFF. CDR3 DNA: TGTGCCAGCAGTTTCAGTAGGGGGGGCACCGGGGAGCTGTTTTTT.

The gene calls are TRBV13 and TRBJ2-5; TRBD1 matches 12 bases. Germline CDR1 is PRHDT and CDR2 is FYEKMQ (reference sequence). The CDR3 spans 15 residues. V dropped 4 bases and J dropped 5; count of bases not matched to a gene: 5. The CDR3 DNA reads TGTGCCAGCAGCTCCCGGGACAGGGGGCCGGAGACCCAGTACTTC. Its protein is CASSSRDRGPETQYF.

The J gene is TRBJ2-7, the V gene TRBV10-3; the D gene is possibly TRBD1 (6 bases). This CDR3 contains 15 residues. Trimming shortened V by 6 bases and J by 2 bases, and 17 bases separated the two germline ends. Per germline, CDR1 ENHRY and CDR2 SYGVKD. The CDR3 nucleotides read TGTGCCATCAGCTTACTGACAGGAACAGCCTACGAGCAGTACTTC. Amino acid sequence: CAISLLTGTAYEQYF.

This chain joins TRBV2 and TRBJ1-3; possible D gene TRBD1, 5 bases. Germline values: CDR1 SNHLY, CDR2 FYNNEI. The CDR3 is made up of 14 amino acids. V dropped 6 bases and J dropped 2 bases, with 11 bases sitting between them. The CDR3: CASRAQGPGNTIYF. The CDR3 DNA reads TGTGCCAGCAGAGCCCAGGGCCCTGGAAACACCATATATTTT.

A single count supports this clone. The chain carries TRBV21-1 and TRBJ1-5; the table gives TRBD1 as D, unverified against the DNA. TRBV21-1 is a pseudogene locus. The CDR3 totals 20 residues. The CDR3 DNA sequence: TGTGCCAGCAGCAAAGAAGGGGGAAACCGGGACAGGGATAGCAATCAGCCCCAGCATTTT. Protein sequence: CASSKEGGNRDRDSNQPQHF.

This clone has a single count. The chain has TRBV7-2 and TRBJ1-1; D gene uncertain. CDR1 is SGHTA, CDR2 FQGNSA, per germline. This CDR3 is 14 amino acids long. V was clipped by 1 base and J by 1 base, with 7 bases between them. The CDR3 region is CASSLVSGNTEAFF. The CDR3 DNA follows: TGTGCCAGCAGCTTAGTCAGTGGGAACACTGAAGCTTTCTTT.

V and J are TRBV5-6 and TRBJ1-2; D is undetermined. Germline CDR1 is SGHDT and CDR2 is YYEEEE. This CDR3 has 11 amino acids. V lost 7 bases and J lost 11, with 15 bases in between. The CDR3 nucleotides are TGTGCCAGCCCATGCCTCAACGGGTACACCTTC. This encodes CASPCLNGYTF. Full variable domain (outside the CDR3, taken from reference TRBV5-6 and TRBJ1-2): DAGVTQSPTHLIKTRGQQVTLRCSPKSGHDTVSWYQQALGQGPQFIFQYYEEEERQRGNFPDRFSGHQFPNYSSELNVNALLLGDSALYLCASPCLNGYTFGSGTRLTVV.

The CDR3 DNA follows: TGTGCCACCAGCAGGGGGACAGCAACTAATGAAAAACTGTTTTTT. Encoded protein: CATSRGTATNEKLFF. The chain has TRBV15 and TRBJ1-4; 7 nucleotides align to TRBD1. CDR3 length: 15 residues. Germline lookup yields CDR1 LNHNV and CDR2 YYDKDF (reference sequence). V lost 3 bases to trimming and J lost 0 bases; unmatched junction nucleotides: 1.

The chain employs TRBV6-5 and TRBJ1-4; D is unclear. The CDR3 has 14 residues. In germline, CDR1 is MNHEY, CDR2 SVGAGI. Trimming pared 0 bases from V and 16 bases from J, leaving 18 bases between. CDR3 amino acids: CASSYSILDPRRFF. In DNA, the CDR3 is TGTGCCAGCAGTTACTCGATTCTGGACCCGCGGAGGTTTTTT.

The chain joins TRBV6-6 to TRBJ2-5; 9 nucleotides align to TRBD2. This CDR3 is 15 amino acids long. The trim removed 4 bases at V and 3 bases at J, leaving 6 bases unmatched. Germline CDR1 is MNHNY and CDR2 is SVGAGI (reference sequence). The CDR3 DNA follows: TGTGCCAGCAGTTTCAACGCGGGGGGGGAAGAGACCCAGTACTTC. Translation gives CASSFNAGGEETQYF.

This clone was picked up one time. The chain recombines TRBV5-1 with TRBJ2-7, with D perhaps TRBD2 (7 bases). CDR3 length: 18 residues. CDR1 and CDR2 from the germline V gene are SGHRS and YFSETQ. The V and J ends lost 1 base and 5 bases respectively, with 25 bases between them. The CDR3 coding sequence is TGCGCCAGCAGCTTGCTATTAGGGGGGGTTGCCCCCATTGACGAGCAGTACTTC. Its protein product is CASSLLLGGVAPIDEQYF.

The chain has TRBV18 and TRBJ1-3; unclear D gene. The germline CDR1 and CDR2 sequences are KGHSH and LQKENI. The CDR3 contains 15 residues. Trimming pared 2 bases from V and 4 bases from J, leaving 12 bases between. CDR3: CASSPRTAGGNTIYF. The CDR3 nucleotides read TGTGCCAGCTCACCAAGGACCGCGGGAGGAAACACCATATATTTT.

This clone was detected only once. The V gene is TRBV18, the J gene TRBJ1-1, with TRBD1 identical over 7 bases. The germline gives CDR1 KGHSH, CDR2 LQKENI. This CDR3 has 14 amino acids. Losses at the gene ends were 4 bases for V and 0 bases for J; bases not matched to a gene: 2. CDR3 loop: CASSRDRVNTEAFF. As DNA, the CDR3 is TGTGCCAGCTCACGGGACAGAGTGAACACTGAAGCTTTCTTT.

As DNA, the CDR3 is TGTGCCAGCAGCCCCCACTATGGGCGGGGGACAGATACGCAGTATTTT. Its translation is CASSPHYGRGTDTQYF. V usage is TRBV16 and J usage is TRBJ2-3, with 7 bases identical to TRBD2. Looked up from germline, CDR1 is KGHSY and CDR2 is FQNENV. The CDR3 contains 16 residues. V lost 4 bases, J lost 3 bases, and 10 bases stayed unmatched.

The chain has TRBV6-1 and TRBJ2-7; the D is unclear. Trimming removed 2 bases at V and 5 bases at J, with 7 bases between. The CDR3 sequence is 12 residues long. CDR1 and CDR2 (germline): MNHNS, SASEGT. The CDR3 DNA reads as TGTGCCAGCAGTGAAATAGGGAACGAGCAGTACTTC. The encoded protein is CASSEIGNEQYF.

This sequence joins TRBV6-1 and TRBJ2-3; unclear D gene. V was pared by 7 bases and J by 4 bases, with 9 bases between. This CDR3 comprises 12 residues. Germline values: CDR1 MNHNS, CDR2 SASEGT. In DNA form, the CDR3 reads TGTGCCAGCAAAAGTTTCGCAGATACGCAGTATTTT. Its protein is CASKSFADTQYF.

The chain combines TRBV7-7 with TRBJ2-3; the D gene is possibly TRBD2 (7 bases). The CDR3 totals 14 residues. CDR1 and CDR2 from the germline V gene are SSHAT and FNYEAQ (reference sequence). Trimming removed 4 bases from V and 5 bases from J, with 13 bases in between. The CDR3 DNA reads as TGTGCCAGCAGCTCCGGGGGAGGGGGAGATACGCAGTATTTT. This codes for CASSSGGGGDTQYF.

The chain uses TRBV6-6 and TRBJ2-1; D perhaps matches TRBD2 (6 bases). Germline CDR1 MNHNY, CDR2 SVGAGI (reference sequence). This CDR3 comprises 15 residues. V was trimmed by 2 bases and J by 4 bases, leaving 12 bases between them. The chain's CDR3 is CASSYPGDRYNEQFF. The CDR3 DNA follows: TGTGCCAGCAGTTACCCGGGAGACAGATACAATGAGCAGTTCTTC.

The V call is TRBV7-9, the J call TRBJ1-2; D possibly corresponds to TRBD1 (6 bases). CDR3 size: 15 residues. The germline V gene encodes CDR1 SEHNR and CDR2 FQNEAQ (reference sequence). Trimming cost V 1 base and J 5 bases, with 14 bases left between them. This CDR3 reads CASSLVGGRSYGYTF. The DNA for the CDR3 is TGTGCCAGCAGCTTAGTGGGGGGCCGCTCTTATGGCTACACCTTC.

The chain joins TRBV7-2 to TRBJ2-1, with TRBD2 matching over 7 bases. V dropped 1 base and J dropped 5; count of bases not matched to a gene: 5. Germline CDR1 is SGHTA and CDR2 is FQGNSA. This CDR3 has 15 residues. CDR3 sequence (DNA): TGTGCCAGCAGCTTAGTACTCGGACTAGACAATGAGCAGTTCTTC. Its protein is CASSLVLGLDNEQFF.

The rearrangement links TRBV7-9 to TRBJ1-2; no firm D call. The V and J ends lost 7 bases and 1 base respectively, with 13 bases between them. The length of the CDR3 is 14 residues. Germline loops: CDR1 SEHNR, CDR2 FQNEAQ (reference sequence). For the CDR3, the DNA is TGTGCCAGCATCCCGCGGGCCCTTAACTATGGCTACACCTTC. This translates into CASIPRALNYGYTF.

J is TRBJ2-2 and V is TRBV11-3; no firm D call. The CDR3 covers 16 residues. V was cut by 3 bases and J by 3 bases, with 14 bases left in between. Germline loops: CDR1 SGHNT, CDR2 YENEEA. The CDR3 loop reads CASSLAAAPDTGELFF. DNA of the CDR3: TGTGCCAGCAGCTTGGCTGCGGCCCCTGACACCGGGGAGCTGTTTTTT.

This chain uses TRBV12-5 with TRBJ1-1, with D perhaps TRBD1 (5 bases). The germline gives CDR1 LGHNT, CDR2 FRNRAP. This CDR3 spans 18 amino acids. Trimming stripped 4 bases from V and 1 base from J, with 22 bases between. This CDR3 reads CASGYYDAGGGRNTEAFF. The CDR3 bases are TGTGCTAGTGGTTACTATGACGCCGGCGGGGGTCGGAACACTGAAGCTTTCTTT.

The rearrangement joins TRBV27 to TRBJ2-3; no reliable D call. This CDR3 is built from 12 residues. V shed 4 bases and J shed 7 bases, with 9 bases lying between them. In germline, CDR1 is MNHEY, CDR2 SMNVEV (reference sequence). The CDR3 reads CASSSAQNTQYF. The CDR3 bases are TGTGCCAGCAGTTCCGCCCAAAATACGCAGTATTTT.

V is TRBV11-2 and J is TRBJ2-5, with 8 nucleotides matching TRBD1. Germline CDR1 and CDR2: SGHAT and FQNNGV. V gave up 7 bases and J gave up 5 bases; unmatched junction bases: 6. The CDR3 spans 13 residues. The CDR3 nucleotides are TGTGCCAGCACACGGACAGGGTCGGAGACCCAGTACTTC. Amino acids: CASTRTGSETQYF.

The rearrangement links TRBV19 to TRBJ2-7; D perhaps matches TRBD2 (6 bases). CDR3 length: 13 residues. Per germline, CDR1 LNHDA and CDR2 SQIVND (reference sequence). Deletions cut 2 bases from V and 7 bases from J, with 12 bases between. This CDR3 reads CASSISGAGEQYF. Here the CDR3 DNA reads TGTGCCAGTAGTATAAGCGGCGCGGGGGAGCAGTACTTC.

This clone was seen once. The V gene is TRBV7-2, the J gene TRBJ1-2; tentative D call: TRBD1 (5 bases). The CDR3 has 14 amino acids. Trimming took 2 bases from V and 2 from J, leaving 9 bases between them. The germline CDR1 and CDR2 sequences are SGHTA and FQGNSA. CDR3 in amino acids: CASSLNGHNYGYTF. In DNA form, the CDR3 reads TGTGCCAGCAGCTTAAACGGACACAACTATGGCTACACCTTC.

The chain links TRBV2 to TRBJ2-2; the D is unclear. The CDR3 sequence is 14 residues long. Per germline, CDR1 SNHLY and CDR2 FYNNEI. Trimming cost V 6 bases and J 0 bases, with 8 bases left between them. The DNA of the CDR3 is TGTGCCAGCAGCCCGGACCCGAACACCGGGGAGCTGTTTTTT. Its protein is CASSPDPNTGELFF.

This rearrangement joins TRBV18 to TRBJ2-4; D perhaps matches TRBD2 (6 bases). V was shortened by 2 bases and J by 0 bases, with 14 bases between the two germline ends. Germline-derived CDR1 and CDR2 are KGHSH and LQKENI. The CDR3 spans 17 residues. CDR3 sequence (DNA): TGTGCCAGCTCACCATCCCCCGGGAGCCGAGCCAAAAACATTCAGTACTTC. Protein: CASSPSPGSRAKNIQYF.